This T cell receptor (beta chain) was documented in a study of blood T cell repertoires in COVID-19 (dated by TCRdb to the early 2020s). General notes on the study: Samples from collaborators originated in the United States, Italy and Spain and spanned both the acute and convalescent phases of COVID-19. Sample metadata almost always included a de-identified subject ID, COVID-19 status, age in years and sex. The repertoires were released in a freely available public database meant as a resource for research on the immune response to SARS-CoV-2. Where HLA class I and class II types were available, the types were taken from metadata supplied by the sample provider, not from assay-based typing. The material from the prospective study consisted of cDNA or gDNA derived from T cells, B-cell-depleted T cells, or PBMCs. Deeply sampled blood TCRbeta repertoires from subjects exposed to, actively infected with, or recovered from COVID-19 were included in the dataset. Samples came from the ongoing ImmuneRACE study (first 160 participants) plus 1,254 subjects from 6 global collaborators. General study outcomes and caveats: The quantity of clinical and demographic metadata differed by source and by participant and was supplied without curation.

About this clone: Its antigen is not yet known. No base qualities exist here, and no much larger clone lies one base off it.

Collaborating institutions collected whole blood in K2EDTA tubes following their own protocols. Collaborator samples were shipped for TCRbeta analysis as frozen whole blood, isolated PBMCs, or DNA extracted from either sample type. The immunoSEQ Assay, a bias-controlled multiplex PCR, was used to amplify TCRbeta CDR3 regions from genomic DNA. For the original study's pipeline: The number of nucleated cells in each sample was estimated by amplification of reference gene primers within the assay. Sequence reads were collapsed and filtered to measure the absolute abundance of every unique TCRbeta CDR3 rearrangement. Productive Simpson clonality was computed per sample as the square root of Simpson's diversity index over productive rearrangements. In its TCRdb copy, this immuneACCESS table keeps in-frame sequences only and misses some clones. Where compared with another copy, unresolved V genes explain less than half of these, and the others have no known cause. The V and J calls and clone size are taken from that table; D and trimming were inferred from the DNA. This sample lists about 48,000 clones; roughly four fifths were detected once. Of the sample, approximately 7% is held by the ten largest clones.

CDR1 and CDR2, looked up from the germline V gene (reference sequence), are GTSNPN and SVGIG. The CDR3 sequence holds 13 residues, the cysteine and phenylalanine included. The kept DNA is CDR3 alone, 39 bases in frame from the first base. Trimming takes 0 bases from V and 6 bases from J, and the germline ends sit 11 bases apart. Material for sequencing was peripheral blood. The chain was built from TRBV30 and TRBJ1-2; a weak D assignment points to TRBD1 (6 bases agree). The TCR comes from a man aged 35 to 55 with acute or convalescent COVID-19. At the DNA level, the sequence is TGTGCCTGGAGTGTACAGGGAGCGGATGGCTACACCTTC. Its protein is CAWSVQGADGYTF.